The T cell receptor (beta chain) described here comes from a study of blood T cell repertoires in COVID-19. Turning to the study itself: The origin of the acute and convalescent COVID-19 samples was the United States, Italy and Spain. PBMCs, B-cell-depleted T cells, or T cells were the source of the cDNA or gDNA that made up the material.

Germline assignment: CDR1 SGHDT and CDR2 YYEEEE. V gave up 1 base and J gave up 0 bases, with 11 bases separating them. This CDR3 has 16 residues. Per the study methods: Estimated nucleated cell counts came from reference gene primer amplification. Sequencing used immunoSEQ multiplex PCR; TCRdb keeps in-frame clones, though not all of them. That table supplies the V and J calls and clone size; D and trimming were determined from the DNA. Counted here are 390,000 or so clones, just over 85% occurring once; the ten biggest clones make up around 1.4%. The TCR originated in a young woman with active or convalescent COVID-19. The sequenced material came from peripheral blood. The chain links TRBV5-6 to TRBJ1-5; D is possibly TRBD1 (6 bases). CDR3 residues: CASSLRTANSNQPQHF. In nucleotides, the CDR3 is TGTGCCAGCAGCTTGCGGACAGCAAATAGCAATCAGCCCCAGCATTTT.